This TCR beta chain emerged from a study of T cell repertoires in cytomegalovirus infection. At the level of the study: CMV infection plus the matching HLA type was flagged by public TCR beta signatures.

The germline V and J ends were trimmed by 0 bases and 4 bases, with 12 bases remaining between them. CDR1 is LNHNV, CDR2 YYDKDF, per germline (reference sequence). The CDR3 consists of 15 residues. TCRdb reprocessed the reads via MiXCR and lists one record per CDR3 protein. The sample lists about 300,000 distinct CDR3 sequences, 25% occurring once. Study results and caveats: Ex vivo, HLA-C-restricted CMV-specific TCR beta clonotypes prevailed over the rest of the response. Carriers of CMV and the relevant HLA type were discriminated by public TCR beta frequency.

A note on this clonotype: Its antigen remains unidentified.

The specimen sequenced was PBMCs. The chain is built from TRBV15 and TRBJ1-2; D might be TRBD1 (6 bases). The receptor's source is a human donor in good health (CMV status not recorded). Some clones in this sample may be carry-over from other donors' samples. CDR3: CATSRDRTASYGYTF. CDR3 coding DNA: TGTGCCACCAGCAGAGACCGGACAGCCAGCTATGGCTACACCTTC.